This T cell receptor (beta chain) was recovered during a study of shared clonotypes between healthy human individuals. Overall study results and limits: Genetic and exposure-history diversity was limited by the small donor number. Across a few donors, naive CD4 shared roughly 5.2%, naive CD8 more than 3%, memory CD4 roughly 2.3%, memory CD8 0.4% to 0.5%.

Every immunoSEQ plate was one replicate of a subset's evenly spread DNA. Each replicate PCR on the sorted subsets used 200 to 250 ng DNA (around 31,000 T cell genomes). TCRdb's table, derived via immunoSEQ multiplex PCR, lists solely in-frame clones and lacks some. The repertoire holds 950,000 to 1,100,000 clones, 75% seen once, with around 1.4% in the top ten. This clone was detected only a few times. The antigen is undetermined. The same CDR3 also results from other DNA sequences found in this sample. The CDR3 consists of 14 residues. With 0 bases clipped from V and 8 bases from J, the junction kept 1 base outside the gene matches. The germline V gene has CDR1 SGHRS and CDR2 YFSETQ.

The sequenced sample consisted of memory CD4+ T cells sorted from blood. The subset is: CD45RA-negative fraction. The gene calls are TRBV5-1 and TRBJ1-6; 8 bases align to TRBD1. This sequence was found in a man aged 18 to 29 in good health. The CDR3 here is CASSLEDRDSPLHF. The DNA of the CDR3 is TGCGCCAGCAGCTTGGAGGACAGGGATTCACCCCTCCACTTT. The complete variable domain, with remaining parts taken from reference TRBV5-1 and TRBJ1-6, reads KAGVTQTPRYLIKTRGQQVTLSCSPISGHRSVSWYQQTPGQGLQFLFEYFSETQRNKGNFPGRFSGRQFSNSRSEMNVSTLELGDSALYLCASSLEDRDSPLHFGNGTRLTVT.